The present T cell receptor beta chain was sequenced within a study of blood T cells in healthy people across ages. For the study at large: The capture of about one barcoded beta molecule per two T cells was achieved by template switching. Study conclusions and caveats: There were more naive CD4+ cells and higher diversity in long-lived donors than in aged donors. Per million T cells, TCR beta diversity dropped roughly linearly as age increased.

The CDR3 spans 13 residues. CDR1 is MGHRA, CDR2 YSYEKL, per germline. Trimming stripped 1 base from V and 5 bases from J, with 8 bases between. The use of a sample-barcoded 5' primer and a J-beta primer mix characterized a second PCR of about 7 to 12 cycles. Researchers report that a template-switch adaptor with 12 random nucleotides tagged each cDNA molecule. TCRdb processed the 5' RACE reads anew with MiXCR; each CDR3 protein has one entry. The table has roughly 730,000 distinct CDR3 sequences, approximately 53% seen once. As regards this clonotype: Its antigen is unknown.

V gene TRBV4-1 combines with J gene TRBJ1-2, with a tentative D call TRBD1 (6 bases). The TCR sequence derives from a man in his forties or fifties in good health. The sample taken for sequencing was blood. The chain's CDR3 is CASSQGTAYGYTF. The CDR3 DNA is TGCGCCAGCAGCCAAGGGACAGCTTATGGCTACACCTTC.